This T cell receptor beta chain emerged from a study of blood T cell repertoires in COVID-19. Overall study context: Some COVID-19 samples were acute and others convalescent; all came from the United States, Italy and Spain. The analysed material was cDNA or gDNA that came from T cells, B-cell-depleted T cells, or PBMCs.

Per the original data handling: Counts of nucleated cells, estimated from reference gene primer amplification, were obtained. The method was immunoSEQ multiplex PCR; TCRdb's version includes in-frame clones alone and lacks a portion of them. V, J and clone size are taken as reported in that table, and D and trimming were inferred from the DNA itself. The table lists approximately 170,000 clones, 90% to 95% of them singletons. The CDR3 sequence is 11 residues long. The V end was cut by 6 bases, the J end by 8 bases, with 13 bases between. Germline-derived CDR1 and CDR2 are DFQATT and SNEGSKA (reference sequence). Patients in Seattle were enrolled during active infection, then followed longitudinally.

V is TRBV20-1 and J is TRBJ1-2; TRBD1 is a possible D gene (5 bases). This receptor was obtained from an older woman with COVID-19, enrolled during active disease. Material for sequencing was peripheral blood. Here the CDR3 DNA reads TGCAGTGCAACAGGCGGTCAGGGCTACACCTTC. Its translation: CSATGGQGYTF.